The 28 T cell receptor beta chains below all came from one sample that was sequenced in a study of shared clonotypes between healthy human individuals (dated by TCRdb to the early 2020s). Library prep was done by the immunoSEQ multiplex PCR assay. What TCRdb holds here is the immuneACCESS table cut down to in-frame rearrangements. Part of the clones is not present; checked against another copy, under half of the missing clones reflect an unresolved V gene, and the others are unexplained. Present in this sample are some 530,000 clones, more than 75% of which were seen just once. The ten top clones hold around 11% of the sample. Sequences were obtained from PBMCs. These receptors were taken from a middle-aged woman in good health. Some clones in this sample may be carry-over from other donors' samples.

This clone showed up just once. The chain has TRBV30 and TRBJ1-2; D perhaps matches TRBD1 (6 bases). With 2 bases removed from V and 4 bases from J, the gap between germline ends came to 14 bases. CDR1 is GTSNPN, CDR2 SVGIG, per germline (reference sequence). The CDR3 spans 14 residues. CDR3 in DNA: TGTGCCTGGAGTACACAGGGTCCTGGCTATGGCTACACCTTC. Translating gives CAWSTQGPGYGYTF.

There are a few counts of this clone. The chain carries TRBV27 and TRBJ1-5, with a tentative D call TRBD1 (5 bases). CDR1 and CDR2 from the germline V gene are MNHEY and SMNVEV (reference sequence). The CDR3 covers 14 residues. V lost 5 bases to trimming and J lost 5 bases, with 13 bases between them. CDR3 in amino acids: CASSGRQGHQPQHF. The CDR3 DNA sequence: TGTGCCAGCAGTGGAAGGCAGGGCCATCAGCCCCAGCATTTT.

The chain recombines TRBV6-1 with TRBJ2-1; 7 nucleotides agree with TRBD1. Germline values: CDR1 MNHNS, CDR2 SASEGT. V was pared by 2 bases and J by 6 bases, with 1 base of the junction left unmatched. This CDR3 is built from 13 residues. CDR3 nucleotides: TGTGCCAGCAGTGAATACAGGGGCAATGAGCAGTTCTTC. Protein: CASSEYRGNEQFF.

The chain links TRBV2 to TRBJ2-3; D is possibly TRBD1 (6 bases). Germline CDR1 SNHLY, CDR2 FYNNEI. Trimming took 7 bases from V and 0 from J, leaving 11 bases between them. The CDR3 length is 14 residues. The CDR3, as DNA: TGTGCCAGCACCAAGACAGGCAGCACAGATACGCAGTATTTT. It yields the protein CASTKTGSTDTQYF.

The V call is TRBV5-1, the J call TRBJ2-1; 9 bases align to TRBD2. V was pared by 0 bases and J by 7 bases, with 8 bases of the junction left unmatched. CDR3 length equals 16 residues. CDR1 is SGHRS and CDR2 is YFSETQ in the germline V gene. CDR3 in DNA: TGCGCCAGCAGCTTGGCGGCGGGAGGGCCGGGGAATGAGCAGTTCTTC. Amino acid sequence: CASSLAAGGPGNEQFF.

The chain has TRBV19 and TRBJ2-6, with D uncertain. V was trimmed by 8 bases and J by 0 bases, leaving 14 bases between them. CDR1 is LNHDA, CDR2 SQIVND, per germline (reference sequence). The CDR3 runs to 16 residues. CDR3 sequence reads: CASHPPGLSGANVLTF. Written as DNA, the CDR3 is TGTGCCAGTCACCCGCCAGGTCTCTCTGGGGCCAACGTCCTGACTTTC.

This chain uses TRBV5-1 with TRBJ2-7; 9 nucleotides align to TRBD2. The CDR3 contains 15 residues. CDR1 is SGHRS and CDR2 is YFSETQ in the germline V gene. The V and J ends lost 0 bases and 4 bases, in that order; junction bases with no gene match: 5. This CDR3 reads CASSLVLAGSYEQYF. The CDR3 DNA reads as TGCGCCAGCAGCTTGGTGCTAGCGGGATCGTACGAGCAGTACTTC.

The CDR3 region has the DNA TGTGCCAGCTCACCGAAGAGGATCGACTCTGGAAACACCATATATTTT. Protein: CASSPKRIDSGNTIYF. The chain carries TRBV18 and TRBJ1-3; D not certain. This CDR3 is built from 16 residues. Trimming removed 3 bases at V and 0 bases at J, with 12 bases between. CDR1 is KGHSH, CDR2 LQKENI, per germline.

This clone has a handful of counts. The V gene is TRBV29-1, the J gene TRBJ1-5; D may be TRBD1 (5 bases). The CDR3 spans 15 residues. V dropped 5 bases and J dropped 0 bases, with 14 bases sitting between them. Per germline, CDR1 SQVTM and CDR2 ANQGSEA. The CDR3 DNA reads TGCAGCGTTTCCACGGGGGGACTTAGCAATCAGCCCCAGCATTTT. Encoded protein: CSVSTGGLSNQPQHF.

This chain links TRBV6-5 with TRBJ1-2; no definite D call. From germline, CDR1 is MNHEY and CDR2 SVGAGI. V was cut by 5 bases and J by 8 bases, with 9 bases left in between. The CDR3 sequence is 11 residues long. For the CDR3, the DNA is TGTGCCAGCAGTACCGGGGTCGGCTACACCTTC. Protein product: CASSTGVGYTF.

V and J are TRBV7-8 and TRBJ2-3; 11 bases fit TRBD2. J was trimmed by 0 bases and V by 1 base; bases with no gene match: 3. The germline V gene has CDR1 SGHVS and CDR2 FQNEAQ. CDR3 length: 17 amino acids. The CDR3 region is CASSLGRTSGSTDTQYF. DNA for the CDR3: TGTGCCAGCAGCTTAGGGAGGACTAGCGGGAGCACAGATACGCAGTATTTT.

The count of this clone is one. The chain uses TRBV19 and TRBJ2-2; 9 bases are shared with TRBD1. The germline gives CDR1 LNHDA, CDR2 SQIVND (reference sequence). This CDR3 has 16 residues. Trimming removed 3 bases from V and 5 bases from J; junction bases left unmatched: 7. CDR3 nucleotides: TGTGCCAGTAGTATCCCCTCGGGGACAGGGACCGGGGAGCTGTTTTTT. Its protein is CASSIPSGTGTGELFF.

This clone turned up a few times. J is TRBJ1-5 and V is TRBV2, with D uncertain. Germline CDR1 reads SNHLY; CDR2 reads FYNNEI. This CDR3 contains 12 residues. V was clipped by 6 bases and J by 3 bases, with 6 bases between them. The chain's CDR3 is CASRKDNQPQHF. The CDR3 nucleotides read TGTGCCAGCAGAAAGGACAATCAGCCCCAGCATTTT. Variable domain in full (rest from reference TRBV2 and TRBJ1-5): EPEVTQTPSHQVTQMGQEVILRCVPISNHLYFYWYRQILGQKVEFLVSFYNNEISEKSEIFDDQFSVERPDGSNFTLKIRSTKLEDSAMYFCASRKDNQPQHFGDGTRLSIL.

This sequence joins TRBV10-2 and TRBJ2-4; D possibly corresponds to TRBD2 (6 bases). There are 12 residues in the CDR3. Trimming cost V 10 bases and J 7 bases, with 14 bases left between them. Germline CDR1 WSHSY, CDR2 SAAADI. CDR3 in DNA: TGCGCCACGGGAGAGGAGGGTAACATTCAGTACTTC. This encodes CATGEEGNIQYF.

The chain carries TRBV6-6 and TRBJ2-1; 7 nucleotides match TRBD2. The trim removed 2 bases at V and 6 bases at J, leaving 10 bases unmatched. The CDR3 runs to 16 residues. CDR1 MNHNY and CDR2 SVGAGI come from the germline V gene (reference sequence). The CDR3 region has the DNA TGTGCCAGCAGTTACCCTCCTCGTAGCGGGCTCAATGAGCAGTTCTTC. Protein product: CASSYPPRSGLNEQFF.

Turning to this clone: A much larger clone is a single base away; this may be a read error. V gene TRBV7-9 combines with J gene TRBJ2-3, with 7 bases lining up with TRBD2. Germline CDR1 is SEHNR and CDR2 is FQNEAQ (reference sequence). This CDR3 has 14 residues. V was pared by 3 bases and J by 2 bases, with 2 bases of the junction left unmatched. CDR3 amino acids: CASSFGTTTDTQYF. In DNA, the CDR3 is TGTGCCAGCAGCTTCGGGACTACCACAGATACGCAGTATTTT.

This chain uses TRBV27 with TRBJ2-5; the match to TRBD2 covers 11 bases. Germline V gene lookup returns CDR1 MNHEY and CDR2 SMNVEV (reference sequence). CDR3 length: 15 amino acids. V shed 7 bases and J 5 bases; nucleotides not matched to a gene: 9. The CDR3 loop reads CASKLAGGGRETQYF. CDR3 nucleotides: TGTGCCAGCAAGCTAGCGGGAGGTGGAAGGGAGACCCAGTACTTC.

The gene calls are TRBV10-3 and TRBJ1-1, with TRBD1 matching 7 bases. The CDR3 loop spans 13 amino acids. V trimming: 7 bases; J trimming: 1 base; junction bases outside the gene matches: 3. The germline V gene has CDR1 ENHRY and CDR2 SYGVKD. The CDR3 protein is CAITGQSNTEAFF. As DNA, the CDR3 is TGTGCCATCACGGGACAGTCGAACACTGAAGCTTTCTTT.

Note on this clone: An end of the junction does not agree with germline; a read error may underlie this. This sequence joins TRBV6-6 and TRBJ1-3, with no clear D. The CDR3 is 14 amino acids. The germline CDR1 and CDR2 sequences are MNHNY and SVGAGI (reference sequence). CDR3 nucleotide sequence: TGTGCTTGTCTCTCGGAAGCCCCCGGAAGCACCATATATTTT. This sequence encodes CACLSEAPGSTIYF.

Many counts were recorded for this clone. The rearrangement links TRBV7-3 to TRBJ1-1, with 7 positions matching TRBD1. V shed 4 bases, J shed 5 bases, and the junction held 4 bases outside the gene matches. Germline assignment: CDR1 SGHTA and CDR2 FQGTGA. This CDR3 contains 13 residues. The CDR3: CASSSDRRTEAFF. CDR3 coding DNA: TGTGCCAGCAGCTCGGACAGGCGGACTGAAGCTTTCTTT.

V is TRBV6-6 and J is TRBJ1-5, with 8 bases identical to TRBD1. Germline CDR1 reads MNHNY; CDR2 reads SVGAGI (reference sequence). The CDR3 is 14 amino acids. With V trimmed by 4 bases and J by 6 bases, 5 bases remained unmatched. The CDR3 coding sequence is TGTGCCAGCAGTTCAGGACAGGGAGGTCAGCCCCAGCATTTT. This sequence encodes CASSSGQGGQPQHF.

This clone has a handful of counts. The rearrangement joins TRBV6-6 to TRBJ2-1, with D perhaps matching TRBD2 (5 bases). The CDR3 runs to 15 residues. Trimming took off 4 bases at V and 0 bases at J, with 10 bases between the two ends. The germline CDR1 and CDR2 sequences are MNHNY and SVGAGI (reference sequence). CDR3 nucleotide sequence: TGTGCCAGCAGTTCCTTGCTAGCCTCCTACAATGAGCAGTTCTTC. This gives the protein CASSSLLASYNEQFF.

The J gene is TRBJ2-1, the V gene TRBV7-3; either TRBD1 or TRBD2 may supply D (5 bases each). The V gene lost 2 bases and the J gene lost 16 bases, with 9 bases spanning the gap. The CDR3 loop spans 10 amino acids. The germline V gene has CDR1 SGHTA and CDR2 FQGTGA. Here the CDR3 reads CASSLRRDFF. The DNA for the CDR3 is TGTGCCAGCAGCTTACGCCGGGACTTCTTC.

The rearrangement uses TRBV18 and TRBJ2-5; possible D gene TRBD2, 6 bases. Per the germline V gene, CDR1 is KGHSH and CDR2 is LQKENI. There are 13 residues in the CDR3. Trimming took off 6 bases at V and 1 base at J, with 9 bases between the two ends. CDR3 loop: CASSRDFQETQYF. DNA for the CDR3: TGTGCCAGCTCCCGGGACTTCCAAGAGACCCAGTACTTC.

This clone was seen only once. The rearrangement joins TRBV5-1 to TRBJ2-2, with D unresolved. V was trimmed by 3 bases and J by 1 base, leaving 7 bases between them. Germline V gene data show CDR1 as SGHRS and CDR2 as YFSETQ. The CDR3 is made up of 14 amino acids. The DNA of the CDR3 is TGCGCCAGCAGCTACGGATTGAACACCGGGGAGCTGTTTTTT. It yields the protein CASSYGLNTGELFF.

This clone came up a few times. Just one base apart from a much larger clone, this may be a read error. Other DNA sequences in this sample translate to the same CDR3. The chain has TRBV30 and TRBJ1-1, with D unclear. CDR1 is GTSNPN, CDR2 SVGIG, per germline (reference sequence). This CDR3 is 13 amino acids long. V lost 3 bases and J 1 base, leaving 9 bases between the germline ends. CDR3 nucleotides: TGTGCCTGGAGAAGGACGGCGAACACTGAAGCTTTCTTT. Amino acid sequence: CAWRRTANTEAFF.

In its sample, this clone was seen a few times. The gene calls are TRBV9 and TRBJ1-2; 10 bases are shared with TRBD1. Germline assignment: CDR1 SGDLS and CDR2 YYNGEE. The junction had 3 bases not matched to a gene; V was cut back by 0 bases and J by 4 bases. The CDR3 totals 15 residues. The CDR3: CASSVGTGGIYGYTF. The CDR3 DNA reads as TGTGCCAGCAGCGTAGGGACAGGGGGAATCTATGGCTACACCTTC.

V and J are TRBV9 and TRBJ1-5; no reliable D call. Per the germline V gene, CDR1 is SGDLS and CDR2 is YYNGEE. The CDR3 is 15 residues long. Trimming removed 2 bases from V and 2 bases from J, with 11 bases in between. The CDR3 region is CASSVGINCNQPQHF. The CDR3 coding sequence is TGTGCCAGCAGCGTGGGTATCAATTGCAATCAGCCCCAGCATTTT.